This T cell receptor (beta chain) was profiled in a study of tumor and adjacent non-tumor tissue in lung cancer (dated by TCRdb to between 2018 and 2020). Some background on the complete study: Patients with adenocarcinoma (about 12), squamous cell carcinoma (2) and small cell lung cancer (1) were included in the cohort. The 15 or so patients were aged roughly 31 to 80 years, included 10 men and 5 women, and had TNM stage I to III disease. A total of approximately 130,000,000 productive TCRbeta reads were generated by sequencing, corresponding to an average of about 4.17 million reads per sample. Using bulk TCRbeta repertoires from some 15 lung cancer patients, the study set lung tumor tissue side by side with matched distant non-tumor lung tissue. TCRbeta CDR3 sequencing was performed on a few dozen paired specimens, with one tumor sample and one normal lung sample collected per patient.

RNA was isolated from bulk unsorted tissue, and RNA quality was assessed with a NanoDrop ND-1000 and an Agilent 2100. Distant non-tumor tissue taken more than 3 cm from the tumor edge was used as the normal lung sample. Newly diagnosed lung cancer patients without prior chemotherapy who had been admitted for thoracic surgery in China between August and November 2014 were enrolled as donors. Patients with previous radiotherapy or chemotherapy, or with another concurrent cancer, were excluded from the study. Pieces of surgical tissue measuring about 1-2 cm3 were kept in RNAlater solution and stored at -80 degrees C until use. This clonotype was seen only a few times. Its specific antigen is unknown. One end of the junction fails to match germline, which may point to a read error. According to the germline V gene, CDR1 reads SGHNT and CDR2 reads YENEEA. The CDR3 runs 17 residues from the cysteine to the phenylalanine. Of the read, only the CDR3 DNA is kept; its 51 bases are in frame from base 1.

Receptors were amplified or captured by multiplex PCR. Sequencing was carried out with an Illumina HiSeq 2500. TCRbeta libraries were constructed through three rounds of nested PCR with primers (Table S4) according to protocols adapted from ARM-PCR. PCR products of 200-500 bp were gel-excised and purified with the QIAquick gel extraction kit before sequencing. Turning to the authors' computational methods: Reads were cleaned with Trimmomatic, merged with FLASH into complete CDR3 sequences, and assigned to V(D)J germline segments with MiTCR. Clonal diversity was computed as the inverse Simpson's index with VDJtools. Productive reads were defined as in-frame sequences without a premature stop codon. TCRdb itself trimmed the public reads at Q25 with fastp, ran MiXCR and retained productive beta chains. Every CDR3 protein is listed once, alongside the most common genes and DNA of its rows. The V and J calls, along with clone size, are taken from TCRdb and not from the paper's own processing. The table for this sample lists 90,000 to 110,000 distinct CDR3 sequences; about 64% of them were counted only once. Of the sample, roughly 19% falls within the top ten clones.

Overall study results and their limits: TCR diversity (inverse Simpson) was significantly higher in tumor than in normal lung tissue (roughly 430 vs 170, P = 0.0075, Mann-Whitney U test). Neither the sequencing platform nor unique molecular identifiers are named or mentioned anywhere in the methods. Significantly higher TCR diversity was found in younger patients, and higher tumor TCR diversity was associated with shorter overall and disease-free survival. Because peripheral blood was not sequenced, blood TCRbeta repertoires in the lung cancer patients of the study were not examined. The top 100 clones accounted for a significantly larger cumulative portion of the repertoire in normal lung than in tumor tissue. The cohort had only 15 or so patients, and the authors noted that larger samples and more detailed clinical data are needed.

Sequences were obtained from distant non-tumor lung tissue. The sequence was collected from a man in his sixties with non-small cell lung cancer. The chain employs TRBV11-3 and TRBJ2-1; 13 bases in between match TRBD2. The CDR3 loop reads CGSLEVLAGGPGNEQFF. The DNA sequence is given as TGTGGCAGCTTAGAGGTACTAGCGGGAGGGCCTGGGAATGAGCAGTTCTTC.